This record looks at one T cell receptor (beta chain) sequence and its context. The sample is drawn from a study of T cells in Graves' hyperthyroidism and ophthalmopathy. For ophthalmopathy patients, the Clinical Activity Score was at least 3 and the NOSPECS grade at least 4; duration was under 3 months. V dropped 7 bases and J dropped 2 bases, with 15 bases sitting between them. CDR1 and CDR2 (germline): MDHEN, SYDVKM. CDR3 length: 14 residues. Regions amplified from RNA transcripts were the TCR beta CDR3 regions. TCR CDR3 regions were first amplified by RT-PCR with HTBI primers. TCRdb redid the calling of the multiplex PCR reads with MiXCR, one entry per CDR3 protein. The table lists almost 250,000 distinct CDR3 sequences, about 25% of them singletons.

The sample was blood. The TCR comes from a woman between 40 and 55 years old with Graves' ophthalmopathy. V gene TRBV28 combines with J gene TRBJ2-7; D gene uncertain. This CDR3 reads CASTETGRPYEQYF. CDR3 in DNA: TGTGCCAGCACTGAAACGGGCAGACCCTACGAGCAGTACTTC.